This T cell receptor (beta chain) was profiled in a study of vaccination effects on CD4 cells after COVID-19. Comment on this clone: The target antigen is unknown.

The CDR3 runs 13 residues. Germline V gene sequence: CDR1 MNHEY, CDR2 SVGAGI. Trimming removed 6 bases from V and 8 bases from J, with 13 bases in between. Only in-frame clones appear in the TCRdb table, and some are missing; sequencing was by immunoSEQ multiplex PCR. The repertoire includes about 73,000 clones, around 76% of them detected once, and 8% to 11% sits in the top ten. Before sequencing, viral peptide pools were used by the ViraFEST assay to expand antigen-specific CD4+ T cells. Around day 10 of culture, CD4+ T cells were separated out. Nucleocapsid antibodies were negative in the vaccine recipients, who had never had SARS-CoV-2 infection.

This TCR was recovered from a human donor who received a COVID-19 vaccine. V gene TRBV6-5 combines with J gene TRBJ1-4; D possibly corresponds to TRBD1 (6 bases). Sequencing was performed on CD4+ T cells from PBMCs cultured with SARS-CoV-2 spike peptides, taken before COVID-19 vaccination. CDR3 coding DNA: TGTGCCAGCAGGGGGAGGGGGGAGGAAAAACTGTTTTTT. It is translated as CASRGRGEEKLFF.